This TCR beta chain was found in a study of CD8+ T cells in alopecia areata. Overall study findings and caveats: Elevated clonality characterized lesional scalp relative to normal scalp, particularly in alopecia totalis/universalis.

This CDR3 comprises 11 residues. V dropped 4 bases and J dropped 4 bases, with 8 bases sitting between them. Germline V CDR1 and CDR2: SQVTM, ANQGSEA. Worth noting for this clone: Antigen unknown.

Extracted from the samples, RNA was reverse transcribed into cDNA to serve as the sequencing template. Produced via immunoSEQ multiplex PCR; TCRdb's table is partial and in-frame only. The sample lists tens of thousands of clones, less than 75% occurring once. It was from alopecia areata patients that lesional scalp punch biopsies and peripheral blood were collected. This sequence joins TRBV29-1 and TRBJ2-7; D gene uncertain. Sequenced: NKG2D-high CD8+ T cells sorted from blood. This receptor was obtained from a human donor with alopecia areata. The CDR3 here is CSVGSVYEQYF. For the CDR3, the DNA is TGCAGCGTTGGAAGTGTTTACGAGCAGTACTTC.